Listed here is a single TCR beta chain. The data derive from a study of blood T cell repertoires in COVID-19. The wider study: Sites in the United States, Italy and Spain provided acute and convalescent COVID-19 samples. PBMCs, B-cell-depleted T cells, or T cells were the source of the cDNA or gDNA that made up the material.

In the authors' workflow: Reference gene primer amplification gave nucleated cell count estimates. Sequenced by immunoSEQ multiplex PCR; TCRdb stores in-frame clones only, minus some. Clone size and V and J calls were adopted from that table, with D and trimming inferred from the DNA. Of tens of thousands of clones detected, roughly 89% appear once; the ten largest clones hold over 5%. The CDR3 spans 12 residues. The V and J ends lost 5 bases and 2 bases respectively, with 9 bases between them. Germline V gene data show CDR1 as GTSNPN and CDR2 as SVGIG (reference sequence). The material sequenced was peripheral blood. The origin of this receptor is a man aged 55 to 70 with acute or convalescent COVID-19. The chain recombines TRBV30 with TRBJ1-1; D is ambiguous. CDR3 residues: CAWDTLNTEAFF. As DNA, the CDR3 is TGTGCCTGGGATACACTAAACACTGAAGCTTTCTTT.